The 21 T cell receptor beta chains below all came from one sample that was sequenced in a study of technical replicates of blood from several donors. Method: immunoSEQ multiplex PCR; TCRdb's copy keeps in-frame clones and lacks some. The table has some 68,000 clones, about 95% seen once. Sequencing input: T cells isolated from PBMCs. The receptors were sampled from a human donor in good health.

V usage is TRBV2 and J usage is TRBJ2-3; weak D call: TRBD1 (6 bases). Looked up from germline, CDR1 is SNHLY and CDR2 is FYNNEI. V was cut by 5 bases and J by 4 bases, with 13 bases left in between. The CDR3 sequence is 14 residues long. The CDR3 region is CASSPGQPADTQYF. CDR3 coding DNA: TGTGCCAGCAGTCCGGGACAACCCGCAGATACGCAGTATTTT.

J is TRBJ1-1 and V is TRBV10-1; D not resolved. The CDR3 is 16 amino acids. Trimming cost V 0 bases and J 4 bases, with 15 bases left between them. Germline V CDR1 and CDR2: WNHNN, SYGVQD (reference sequence). CDR3 coding DNA: TGCGCCAGCAGTGAGTCGTTGAATCCCTCGAGCACTGAAGCTTTCTTT. Protein sequence: CASSESLNPSSTEAFF.

This clone came up once. The chain uses TRBV7-8 and TRBJ1-1; TRBD1 matches 9 bases. CDR3 length equals 14 residues. Germline V lookup: CDR1 SGHVS, CDR2 FQNEAQ. The V segment lost 3 bases and the J segment 5 bases; nucleotides outside the gene matches: 4. CDR3 sequence: CASSLGTGKTEAFF. The CDR3 DNA reads as TGTGCCAGCAGCTTGGGGACAGGGAAGACTGAAGCTTTCTTT.

V is TRBV27 and J is TRBJ1-3; D is possibly TRBD1 (6 bases). CDR1 is MNHEY and CDR2 is SMNVEV in the germline V gene (reference sequence). The CDR3 totals 14 residues. V dropped 5 bases and J dropped 8 bases, with 16 bases sitting between them. The CDR3 is CASSPHRDGHTIYF. CDR3 in DNA: TGTGCCAGCAGTCCGCACAGGGACGGGCACACCATATATTTT.

This chain joins TRBV11-2 and TRBJ2-7; TRBD1 matches at 11 bases. The trim removed 4 bases at V and 9 bases at J, leaving 8 bases unmatched. This CDR3 is built from 14 residues. The germline CDR1 and CDR2 sequences are SGHAT and FQNNGV. The chain's CDR3 is CASSYFGQGAGQYF. Written as DNA, the CDR3 is TGTGCCAGCAGCTATTTTGGACAGGGGGCTGGGCAGTACTTC.

The gene calls are TRBV2 and TRBJ2-5, with D possibly TRBD1 on 5 matching bases. The CDR3 runs 14 residues. V lost 5 bases, J lost 5 bases, and 15 bases lay in between. Germline lookup yields CDR1 SNHLY and CDR2 FYNNEI. The CDR3 DNA sequence: TGTGCCAGCAGTTCCTGGCAGGGTGGGGAGACCCAGTACTTC. Translated: CASSSWQGGETQYF.

The chain employs TRBV28 and TRBJ2-3; 11 nucleotides align to TRBD1. The CDR3 covers 19 residues. V shed 4 bases, J shed 5 bases, and the junction held 17 bases outside the gene matches. Germline loops: CDR1 MDHEN, CDR2 SYDVKM. The DNA of the CDR3 is TGTGCCAGCAGTTCCTCCATTCCGGGACAGGGGGTGCAACGAGATACGCAGTATTTT. Amino acid sequence: CASSSSIPGQGVQRDTQYF.

The CDR3 DNA follows: TGCGCCAGCAGTCAATCAAGAGTCATCGCTAACTATGGCTACACCTTC. This encodes CASSQSRVIANYGYTF. The chain is built from TRBV23-1 and TRBJ1-2; D uncertain. TRBV23-1 is treated as an ORF (open reading frame) with a function not yet certain. V lost 0 bases, J lost 0 bases, and 11 bases lay in between. The CDR3 totals 16 residues.

V usage is TRBV7-9 and J usage is TRBJ1-6; 7 nucleotides align to TRBD1. CDR3 size: 15 residues. Germline V gene data show CDR1 as SEHNR and CDR2 as FQNEAQ (reference sequence). V was pared by 3 bases and J by 5 bases, with 4 bases of the junction left unmatched. CDR3 loop: CASSFAGQNNSPLHF. The CDR3 nucleotides read TGTGCCAGCAGCTTCGCGGGACAGAATAATTCACCCCTCCACTTT.

The chain employs TRBV9 and TRBJ2-5; a weak D match, TRBD2 (5 bases). The V and J ends lost 2 bases and 2 bases respectively, with 13 bases between them. Germline assignment: CDR1 SGDLS and CDR2 YYNGEE. The CDR3 spans 15 residues. The CDR3 loop is CASSVTGLLQETQYF. CDR3 nucleotide sequence: TGTGCCAGCAGCGTGACGGGGTTGCTTCAAGAGACCCAGTACTTC.

The V and J genes are TRBV2 and TRBJ1-5; 7 bases are shared with TRBD1. Germline V gene data show CDR1 as SNHLY and CDR2 as FYNNEI. Trimming took 4 bases from V and 5 from J; bases not matched to a gene: 5. The CDR3 is made up of 14 amino acids. CDR3 nucleotides: TGTGCCAGCAGTGGTGGACAGGTTCATCAGCCCCAGCATTTT. Residues: CASSGGQVHQPQHF.

The chain links TRBV29-1 to TRBJ1-2; TRBD1 agrees at 8 bases. The length of the CDR3 is 13 residues. J gave up 8 bases and V 7 bases, and 12 bases lay outside the gene matches. From germline, CDR1 is SQVTM and CDR2 ANQGSEA. CDR3 nucleotide sequence: TGCAGCGGCAGGGGCGAGGGACAGGTGGGCTACACCTTC. It yields the protein CSGRGEGQVGYTF. Drawing the rest from reference TRBV29-1 and TRBJ1-2, the complete variable domain is SAVISQKPSRDICQRGTSLTIQCQVDSQVTMMFWYRQQPGQSLTLIATANQGSEATYESGFVIDKFPISRPNLTFSTLTVSNMSPEDSSIYLCSGRGEGQVGYTFGSGTRLTVV.

This clone was recorded once. V is TRBV28 and J is TRBJ1-2; 8 nucleotides align to TRBD1. The CDR3 extends over 14 amino acids. From germline, CDR1 is MDHEN and CDR2 SYDVKM. The ends lost 2 bases at V and 4 bases at J; junction bases unmatched: 3. This CDR3 reads CASSLSDRGYGYTF. The CDR3 bases are TGTGCCAGCAGTTTAAGTGACAGGGGCTATGGCTACACCTTC.

This chain connects TRBV30 to TRBJ2-5, with TRBD2 matching 10 bases. This CDR3 is 17 amino acids long. CDR1 is GTSNPN and CDR2 is SVGIG in the germline V gene (reference sequence). V lost 2 bases, J lost 0 bases, and 9 bases stayed unmatched. DNA for the CDR3: TGTGCCTGGAGTATGGGTAGGACTAGCGGTCACCAAGAGACCCAGTACTTC. Protein product: CAWSMGRTSGHQETQYF. The whole variable domain, filled in from reference TRBV30 and TRBJ2-5, reads SQTIHQWPATLVQPVGSPLSLECTVEGTSNPNLYWYRQAAGRGLQLLFYSVGIGQISSEVPQNLSASRPQDRQFILSSKKLLLSDSGFYLCAWSMGRTSGHQETQYFGPGTRLLVL.

The genes are TRBV7-8 and TRBJ2-2; TRBD1 agrees at 11 bases. CDR3 size: 17 residues. CDR1 is SGHVS, CDR2 FQNEAQ, per germline. V was pared by 1 base and J by 6 bases, with 7 bases of the junction left unmatched. The CDR3 spells CASSLGAPGQGAGELFF. The CDR3 DNA is TGTGCCAGCAGCTTAGGGGCCCCGGGACAGGGGGCCGGGGAGCTGTTTTTT.

This rearrangement joins TRBV6-1 to TRBJ2-1; TRBD2 matches at 9 bases. The CDR3 has 12 amino acids. CDR1 is MNHNS and CDR2 is SASEGT in the germline V gene. The CDR3 region is CVSGRIDNEQFF. The DNA of the CDR3 is TGTGTTAGCGGGAGAATCGACAATGAGCAGTTCTTC.

This clone has just a few counts. J is TRBJ2-3 and V is TRBV5-1; tentative D call: TRBD2 (5 bases). Germline assignment: CDR1 SGHRS and CDR2 YFSETQ. This CDR3 spans 14 amino acids. V was cut by 4 bases and J by 2 bases, with 11 bases left in between. DNA of the CDR3: TGCGCCAGCAGCGGGCGACTACCCACAGATACGCAGTATTTT. Encoded protein: CASSGRLPTDTQYF.

The gene calls are TRBV7-6 and TRBJ2-5, with D maybe TRBD2 (6 bases). V lost 3 bases and J lost 10, with 18 bases in between. The CDR3 is 14 residues long. CDR1 SGHVS and CDR2 FNYEAQ come from the germline V gene. The CDR3 is CASSFNTLGEDQYF. The CDR3 DNA reads as TGTGCCAGCAGCTTTAACACACTGGGGGAGGACCAGTACTTC. Filled out from reference TRBV7-6 and TRBJ2-5, the complete variable domain reads GAGVSQSPRYKVTKRGQDVALRCDPISGHVSLYWYRQALGQGPEFLTYFNYEAQQDKSGLPNDRFSAERPEGSISTLTIQRTEQRDSAMYRCASSFNTLGEDQYFGPGTRLLVL.

The chain employs TRBV6-6 and TRBJ1-1; no clear D gene. Germline CDR1 reads MNHNY; CDR2 reads SVGAGI (reference sequence). The CDR3 has 12 residues. The V end lost 10 bases, the J end lost 5 bases, and 14 bases lay between the germline ends. Here the CDR3 DNA reads TGTGCCACCAAAGGAGCAGAGACTGAAGCTTTCTTT. Translation: CATKGAETEAFF.

This clone showed up just once. The V call is TRBV7-3, the J call TRBJ2-5, with a tentative D call TRBD2 (7 bases). The germline CDR1 and CDR2 sequences are SGHTA and FQGTGA. Trimming took off 0 bases at V and 5 bases at J, with 10 bases between the two ends. The CDR3 is 14 residues long. CDR3 DNA: TGTGCCAGCAGCTTAACCGGGGGGCGGGAGACCCAGTACTTC. Its protein product is CASSLTGGRETQYF.

V usage is TRBV15 and J usage is TRBJ2-1; 7 bases are shared with TRBD1. The junction had 7 bases not matched to a gene; V was cut back by 0 bases and J by 2 bases. Germline-derived CDR1 and CDR2 are LNHNV and YYDKDF (reference sequence). The CDR3 is made up of 17 amino acids. CDR3 nucleotides: TGTGCCACCAGCAGAGATCGACGGGGACAGACCTACAATGAGCAGTTCTTC. Amino acid sequence: CATSRDRRGQTYNEQFF.